This is a list of T cell receptor beta chains from one sample in a study of OX40 agonist ivuxolimab in advanced cancers. Data came from immunoSEQ multiplex PCR; TCRdb stores just in-frame clones and leaves some out. The sample contains about 67,000 clones, 84% of which appear only once. The material sequenced was CD4+ or CD8+ T cells sorted from blood, taken in a trial of the OX40 agonist ivuxolimab. These receptors all come from an adult with an advanced solid tumor such as melanoma, head and neck, liver or kidney cancer. Each CDR3 is given with its conserved first and last residue. The D gene is left open where the match is weak. Size values are once, few and many counts, or a class for expanded clones, and some rows have none.

J gene: TRBJ1-2; V gene: TRBV18; D gene: TRBD1; clone size: .; CDR3 DNA: TGTGCCAGCTCACCAAGCAGCGGACAGGGGGCTTGGGGCTACACCTTC; CDR3 protein: CASSPSSGQGAWGYTF
J gene: TRBJ1-1; V gene: TRBV5-1; D gene: .; clone size: few; CDR3 DNA: TGCGCCAGCAGCTTTGGAACAGCTTTGAACACTGAAGCTTTCTTT; CDR3 protein: CASSFGTALNTEAFF
J gene: TRBJ1-4; V gene: TRBV7-2; D gene: TRBD1; clone size: .; CDR3 DNA: TGTGCCAGCAGTACCGGGACAGGGTTCCCTAATGAAAAACTGTTTTTT; CDR3 protein: CASSTGTGFPNEKLFF
J gene: TRBJ2-7; V gene: TRBV7-6; D gene: TRBD2; clone size: .; CDR3 DNA: TGTGCCAGCAGCCCCAGCGGGGGTACCTACGAGCAGTACTTC; CDR3 protein: CASSPSGGTYEQYF
J gene: TRBJ2-3; V gene: TRBV27; D gene: .; clone size: .; CDR3 DNA: TGTGCCAGCAGTTTCCGCCTGTCAGATACGCAGTATTTT; CDR3 protein: CASSFRLSDTQYF
J gene: TRBJ2-3; V gene: TRBV28; D gene: TRBD2; clone size: .; CDR3 DNA: TGTGCCAGCAGTTCCCCACGGGGGGGCCGTCGAGATACGCAGTATTTT; CDR3 protein: CASSSPRGGRRDTQYF
J gene: TRBJ1-2; V gene: TRBV11-2; D gene: .; clone size: .; CDR3 DNA: TGTGCCAGCAGCCTAGGACAGAACTATGGCTACACCTTC; CDR3 protein: CASSLGQNYGYTF
J gene: TRBJ2-3; V gene: TRBV6-6; D gene: .; clone size: once; CDR3 DNA: TGTGCCAGCAGTTACGACAGAGTAAGCACAGATACGCAGTATTTT; CDR3 protein: CASSYDRVSTDTQYF
J gene: TRBJ1-4; V gene: TRBV5-4; D gene: .; clone size: .; CDR3 DNA: TGTGCCAGCAGCATGGAAGAAGATTTTTCCACTAATGAAAAACTGTTTTTT; CDR3 protein: CASSMEEDFSTNEKLFF
J gene: TRBJ2-5; V gene: TRBV7-7; D gene: .; clone size: medium-sized; CDR3 DNA: TGTGCTAGCAGCTTAGCGGAGGGCAGGATCCAAGAGACCCAGTACTTC; CDR3 protein: CASSLAEGRIQETQYF
J gene: TRBJ2-3; V gene: TRBV2; D gene: .; clone size: .; CDR3 DNA: TGTGCCAGCGCAATAACCTTCTACACAGATACGCAGTATTTT; CDR3 protein: CASAITFYTDTQYF
J gene: TRBJ2-6; V gene: TRBV5-8; D gene: TRBD1; clone size: few; CDR3 DNA: TGTGCCAGCAGCTTGTCCGGGACAGGTCATTCTTCCGGGGCCAACGTCCTGACTTTC; CDR3 protein: CASSLSGTGHSSGANVLTF
J gene: TRBJ1-1; V gene: TRBV5-1; D gene: .; clone size: .; CDR3 DNA: TGCGCCAGCAGCTTGGTAGGAGGGCCGAACACTGAAGCTTTCTTT; CDR3 protein: CASSLVGGPNTEAFF
J gene: TRBJ1-5; V gene: TRBV15; D gene: .; clone size: .; CDR3 DNA: TGTGCCACCAGCAGAGACCCCCCCGCTAGCAATCAGCCCCAGCATTTT; CDR3 protein: CATSRDPPASNQPQHF
J gene: TRBJ2-5; V gene: TRBV6-1; D gene: .; clone size: .; CDR3 DNA: TGTGCCAGCAGCCGAGACGGGCCGACAGAGACCCAGTACTTC; CDR3 protein: CASSRDGPTETQYF
J gene: TRBJ2-4; V gene: TRBV7-2; D gene: TRBD2; clone size: once; CDR3 DNA: TGTGCCAGCAGCTCCGGGGGGGACATTCAGTACTTC; CDR3 protein: CASSSGGDIQYF
J gene: TRBJ2-5; V gene: TRBV4-1; D gene: .; clone size: .; CDR3 DNA: TGCGCCAGCAGCCAAGCTCACTCGGGGGCCCAAGAGACCCAGTACTTC; CDR3 protein: CASSQAHSGAQETQYF
J gene: TRBJ2-5; V gene: TRBV9; D gene: .; clone size: once; CDR3 DNA: TGTGCCAGCAGCGTAGGCGGACTACAAGAGACCCAGTACTTC; CDR3 protein: CASSVGGLQETQYF
J gene: TRBJ2-7; V gene: TRBV27; D gene: .; clone size: .; CDR3 DNA: TGTGCCAGCAGTCCCCGGACTCTTTCCTACGAGCAGTACTTC; CDR3 protein: CASSPRTLSYEQYF
J gene: TRBJ1-6; V gene: TRBV6-1; D gene: .; clone size: .; CDR3 DNA: TGTGCCAGCAGTAATTCAGGGGAAGATTCACCCCTCCACTTT; CDR3 protein: CASSNSGEDSPLHF
J gene: TRBJ1-3; V gene: TRBV5-6; D gene: .; clone size: .; CDR3 DNA: TGTGCCAGCAGCTCCCCTTCGGTGAGCTCTGGAAACACCATATATTTT; CDR3 protein: CASSSPSVSSGNTIYF
J gene: TRBJ2-3; V gene: TRBV4-1; D gene: TRBD2; clone size: .; CDR3 DNA: TGCGCCAGCAGCCCAGGGACTAGCGGGGGGGCCGAGGGTACAGATACGCAGTATTTT; CDR3 protein: CASSPGTSGGAEGTDTQYF
J gene: TRBJ1-1; V gene: TRBV19; D gene: TRBD1; clone size: .; CDR3 DNA: TGTGCCAGTAGCCCCGGACAGGGGAACACTGAAGCTTTCTTT; CDR3 protein: CASSPGQGNTEAFF
J gene: TRBJ2-1; V gene: TRBV19; D gene: .; clone size: .; CDR3 DNA: TGTGCCAGTAGTATGGGTCGGACCAATGAGCAGTTCTTC; CDR3 protein: CASSMGRTNEQFF